This T cell receptor (beta chain) was obtained from a study of CDR3 diversity in severe acne. Each CDR3 protein gets one entry after TCRdb re-called the PCR reads with MiXCR. The table lists approximately 90,000 distinct CDR3 sequences, about 48% of them singletons. In its sample, this clonotype was seen a few times. The trim removed 5 bases at V and 5 bases at J, leaving 5 bases unmatched. Germline V gene lookup returns CDR1 MNHEY and CDR2 SVGAGI. The CDR3 runs to 15 residues. Sequences were obtained from blood. The receptor was isolated from a male donor in good health, serving as a control. The J gene is TRBJ2-3, the V gene TRBV6-5, with 12 bases aligning to TRBD1. The CDR3 spells CASSRDRGQVDTQYF. In DNA, the CDR3 is TGTGCCAGCAGTCGGGACAGGGGGCAGGTAGATACGCAGTATTTT.